This T cell receptor (beta chain) emerged from a study of blood T cell repertoires in COVID-19. Overall study: There were acute and convalescent COVID-19 samples, and they came from the United States, Italy and Spain. The analysed material was cDNA or gDNA that came from T cells, B-cell-depleted T cells, or PBMCs.

Per the authors' pipeline: Estimates of nucleated cell counts were drawn from the amplification of reference gene primers. Sequencing was performed with immunoSEQ multiplex PCR; in TCRdb, only in-frame clones are kept and a portion is missing. V, J and clone size reflect that table, while D and trimming were determined from the DNA. The profile shows 70,000 to 90,000 clones, 86% of them singletons. This CDR3 comprises 16 residues. Per germline, CDR1 LNHDA and CDR2 SQIVND (reference sequence). The junction had 4 bases not matched to a gene; V was cut back by 0 bases and J by 5 bases. This receptor was taken from a man aged 50-59 years with active COVID-19. The sample comprised peripheral blood. The gene calls are TRBV19 and TRBJ1-4; 9 bases fit TRBD1. The CDR3 bases are TGTGCCAGTAGTATAGATGGACAGGGGAGCAATGAAAAACTGTTTTTT. Translating gives CASSIDGQGSNEKLFF.